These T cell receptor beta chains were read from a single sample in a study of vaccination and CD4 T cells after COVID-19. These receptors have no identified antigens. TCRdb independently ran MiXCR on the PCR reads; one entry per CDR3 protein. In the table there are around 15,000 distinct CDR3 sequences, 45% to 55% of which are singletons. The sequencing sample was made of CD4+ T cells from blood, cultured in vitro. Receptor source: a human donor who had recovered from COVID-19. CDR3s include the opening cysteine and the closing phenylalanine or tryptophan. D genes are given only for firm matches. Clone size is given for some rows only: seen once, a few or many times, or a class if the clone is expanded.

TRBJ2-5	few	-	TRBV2	TGTGCCAGCAGTGTAGCGGACCAAGAGACCCAGTACTTC	CASSVADQETQYF
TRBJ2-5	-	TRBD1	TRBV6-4	TGTGCCAGCAGTGAGGACAGGAGAACAACCCAGTACTTC	CASSEDRRTTQYF
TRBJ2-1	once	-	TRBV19	TGTGCCAGTAGTATAGAAGTCTGGTCCTACAATGAGCAGTTCTTC	CASSIEVWSYNEQFF
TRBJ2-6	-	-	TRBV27	TGTGCCAGCAGTTCCCTCCTAGGAGTCGGGGCCAACGTCCTGACTTTC	CASSSLLGVGANVLTF
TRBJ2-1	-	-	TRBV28	TGTGCCAGCAGGGCGACTAGAACTGAGCAGTTCTTC	CASRATRTEQFF
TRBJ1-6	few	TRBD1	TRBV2	TGTGCCAGCAGTGAAGAGACAGGGGGTTTTTCACCCCTCCACTTT	CASSEETGGFSPLHF
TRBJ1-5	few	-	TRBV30	TGTGCCTGGAGTGTCCGGGGGGATCAGCCCCAGCATTTT	CAWSVRGDQPQHF
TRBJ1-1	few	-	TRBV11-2	TGTGCCAGCAGCGCCTCGTCGCTGAACACTGAAGCTTTCTTT	CASSASSLNTEAFF
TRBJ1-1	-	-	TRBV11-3	TGTGCCAGCAGCTCTGCAGGAAACACTGAAGCTTTCTTT	CASSSAGNTEAFF
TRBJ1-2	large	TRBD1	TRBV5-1	TGCGCCAGCAGCTTGTTGGGACAGGTCTATGGCTACACCTTC	CASSLLGQVYGYTF
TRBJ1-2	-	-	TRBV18	TGTGCCAGCTCCGCCGGGGAGCAGTGCACCTTC	CASSAGEQCTF
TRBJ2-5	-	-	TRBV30	TGTGCCTGGAGTGTTCAGGGAACGGGAAAGACCCAGTACTTC	CAWSVQGTGKTQYF
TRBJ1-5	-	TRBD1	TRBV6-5	TGTGCCAGCAGTTACGGGACAGGTTTCAATCAGCCCCAGCATTTT	CASSYGTGFNQPQHF
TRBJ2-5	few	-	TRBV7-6	TGTGCCAGCAGCTTAGTTGGTGGCGGGGGCTGGGAGACCCAGTACTTC	CASSLVGGGGWETQYF
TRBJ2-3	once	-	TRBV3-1	TGTGCCAGCAGCCAAGATGGGGATAGTCCCCCGTATTTT	CASSQDGDSPPYF
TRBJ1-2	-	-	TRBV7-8	TGTGCCAGCAGCTTAAGGTTGGAGTCGGACTACACCTTC	CASSLRLESDYTF
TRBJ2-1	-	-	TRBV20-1	TGCAGTGCTAGGGGCGGTGCCAAGCAGTTCTTC	CSARGGAKQFF
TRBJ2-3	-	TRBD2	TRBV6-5	TGTGCCAGCAGTTACTCGGTATCAGCGGGAGGGGATACGCAGTATTTT	CASSYSVSAGGDTQYF
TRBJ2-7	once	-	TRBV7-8	TGTGCCAGCAGCTTAGGGGGCGACTACGAGCAGTACTTC	CASSLGGDYEQYF
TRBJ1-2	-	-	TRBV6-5	TGTGCCAGCAGTTACTCAGGTCTGCTGGCGGCGGACTCTTATGGCTACACCTTC	CASSYSGLLAADSYGYTF
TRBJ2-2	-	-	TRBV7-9	TGTGCCAGCAGCTTTTCGGCGGGCCCCGCCGGGGAGCTGTTTTTT	CASSFSAGPAGELFF
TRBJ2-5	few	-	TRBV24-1	TGTGCCACCGGCCAGGGACCTCAAGAGACCCAGTACTTC	CATGQGPQETQYF
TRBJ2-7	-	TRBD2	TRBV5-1	TGCGCCAGCACCCGCCGGCGGGAGGGCTCCTACGAGCAGTACTTC	CASTRRREGSYEQYF
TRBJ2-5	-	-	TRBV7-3	TGTGCCAGCAGCCCTGGGGGTTACCAAGAGACCCAGTACTTC	CASSPGGYQETQYF
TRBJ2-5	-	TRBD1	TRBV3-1	TGTGCCAGCAGCCAACTTGGGGGGACAGGGGGCAGAGAGACCCAGTACTTC	CASSQLGGTGGRETQYF
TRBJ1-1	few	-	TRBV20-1	TGCAGTGCCAGGCGCGTAGGAACTGAAGCTTTCTTT	CSARRVGTEAFF
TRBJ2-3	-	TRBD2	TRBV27	TGTGCCAGCAGTTTAGGTCTAGCGGGAGGGAGGACGCAGTATTTT	CASSLGLAGGRTQYF
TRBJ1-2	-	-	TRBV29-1	TGCAGCGTTGTGCGACAGGATTCTAACTATGGCTACACCTTC	CSVVRQDSNYGYTF
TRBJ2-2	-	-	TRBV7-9	TGTGCCAGCAGTACAGGGACCGGGGAGCTGTTTTTT	CASSTGTGELFF
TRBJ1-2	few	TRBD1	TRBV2	TGTGCCAGCAATACTGGGACAGCGCTCTATGGCTACACCTTC	CASNTGTALYGYTF
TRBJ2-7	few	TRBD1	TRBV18	TGTGCCAGCTCACGGGCAGGGGGCATCAACGAGCAGTACTTC	CASSRAGGINEQYF
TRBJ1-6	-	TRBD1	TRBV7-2	TGTGCCAGCAGCTTATTCCAGGGGGCAAGTTCACCCCTCCACTTT	CASSLFQGASSPLHF
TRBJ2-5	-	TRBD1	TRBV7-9	TGTGCCAGCAGCTTGCAACCCATCGGGACAGGGCAAGAGACCCAGTACTTC	CASSLQPIGTGQETQYF
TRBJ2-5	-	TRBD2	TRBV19	TGTGCCAGTAGGGCTAGCGGGAGGGGGGAGACCCAGTACTTC	CASRASGRGETQYF
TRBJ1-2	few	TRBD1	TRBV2	TGTGCCAGCAGGCCAGGGGGCGCAGACTATGGCTACACCTTC	CASRPGGADYGYTF
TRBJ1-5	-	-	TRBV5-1	TGCGCCAGCAGCTTGTCCCCGGGTAGCAATCAGCCCCAGCATTTT	CASSLSPGSNQPQHF
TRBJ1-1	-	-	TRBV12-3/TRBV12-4	TGTGCCAGCAGTTTCGGCAACACTGAAGCTTTCTTT	CASSFGNTEAFF
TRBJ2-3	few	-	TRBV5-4	TGTGCCAGCAGCCCCCGGGACTGGGCAGATACGCAGTATTTT	CASSPRDWADTQYF
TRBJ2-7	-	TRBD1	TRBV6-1	TGTGCCAGCAGATCCCCCCAGGGGGCTAAGAACTACGAGCAGTACTTC	CASRSPQGAKNYEQYF
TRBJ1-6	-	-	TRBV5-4	TGTGCCAGCAGCTTGGACAGCGATCCTAATTCACCCCTCCACTTT	CASSLDSDPNSPLHF
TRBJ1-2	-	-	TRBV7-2	TGTGCCAGCAGCTTAGCGATTGGTGAGAACTATGGCTACACCTTC	CASSLAIGENYGYTF
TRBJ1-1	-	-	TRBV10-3	TGTGCCATCAGTGACAGCATGAACACTGAAGCTTTCTTT	CAISDSMNTEAFF
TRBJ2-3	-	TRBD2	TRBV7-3	TGTGCCAGCAGCTACTATCCCGGGACTAGCGGGAGAGAAGATACGCAGTATTTT	CASSYYPGTSGREDTQYF
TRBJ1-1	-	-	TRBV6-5	TGTGCCAGCAGTTACTCGACAGACCCCTTGCTAGCTTTCTTT	CASSYSTDPLLAFF
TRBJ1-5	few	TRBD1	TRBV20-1	TGCAGTGCTAGAGACTTGACAGGGGGAGGGCCCCAGCATTTT	CSARDLTGGGPQHF
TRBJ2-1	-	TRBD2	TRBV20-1	TGCAGTGTCCCAGGGGGACTAGCAGCCTACAATGAGCAGTTCTTC	CSVPGGLAAYNEQFF
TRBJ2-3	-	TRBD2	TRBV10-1	TGCGCCAGCAGACCGGGGGGAACAGATACGCAGTATTTT	CASRPGGTDTQYF
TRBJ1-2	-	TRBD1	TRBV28	TGTGCCAGCAGTCCAGGGACAGGGTTCAACTATGGCTACACCTTC	CASSPGTGFNYGYTF
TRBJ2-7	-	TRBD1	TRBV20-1	TGCAGTGCTCTCCGGGACAGGGGCACCGAGCAGTACTTC	CSALRDRGTEQYF
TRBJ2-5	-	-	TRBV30	TGTGCCTGGGTTGCTGGGGGCGAGACCCAGTACTTC	CAWVAGGETQYF
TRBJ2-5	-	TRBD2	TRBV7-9	TGTGCCAGCAGCTTAAGGGGGGGACTAGCGGGCCAGTACTTC	CASSLRGGLAGQYF
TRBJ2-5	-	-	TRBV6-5	TGTGCCAGCAGTTACTTAATAGCACAAGAGACCCAGTACTTC	CASSYLIAQETQYF
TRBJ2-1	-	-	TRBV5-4	TGTGCCAGCAGCTTGTATAGCGGTTCCTACAATGAGCAGTTCTTC	CASSLYSGSYNEQFF